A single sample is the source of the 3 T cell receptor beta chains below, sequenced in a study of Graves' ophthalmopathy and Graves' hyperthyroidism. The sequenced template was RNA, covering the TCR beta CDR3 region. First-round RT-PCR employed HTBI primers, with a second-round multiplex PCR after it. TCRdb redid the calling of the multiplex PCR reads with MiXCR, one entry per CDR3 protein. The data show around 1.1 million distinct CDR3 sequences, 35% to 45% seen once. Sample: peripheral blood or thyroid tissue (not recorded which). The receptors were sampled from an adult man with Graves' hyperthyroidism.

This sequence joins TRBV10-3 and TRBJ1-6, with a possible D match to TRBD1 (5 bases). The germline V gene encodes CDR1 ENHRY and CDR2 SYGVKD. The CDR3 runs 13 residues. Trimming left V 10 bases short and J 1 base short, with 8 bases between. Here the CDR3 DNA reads TGTGCCAGGAGGGGATCCTATAATTCACCCCTCCACTTT. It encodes CARRGSYNSPLHF.

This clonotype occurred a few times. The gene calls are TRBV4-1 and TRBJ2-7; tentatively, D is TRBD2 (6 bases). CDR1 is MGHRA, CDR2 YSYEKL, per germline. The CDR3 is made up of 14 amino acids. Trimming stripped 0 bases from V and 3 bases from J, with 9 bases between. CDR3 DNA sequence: TGCGCCAGCAGCCAAGAGACGGGGGTCTACGAGCAGTACTTC. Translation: CASSQETGVYEQYF.

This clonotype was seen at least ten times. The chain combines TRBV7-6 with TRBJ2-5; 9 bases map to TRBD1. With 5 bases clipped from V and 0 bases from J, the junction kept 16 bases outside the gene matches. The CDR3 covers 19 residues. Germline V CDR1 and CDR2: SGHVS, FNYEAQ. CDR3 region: CASSLPVGTGNQNQETQYF. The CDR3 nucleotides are TGTGCCAGCAGCCTCCCAGTAGGGACAGGGAACCAGAACCAAGAGACCCAGTACTTC.